The 9 T cell receptor beta chains below all came from one sample that was sequenced in a study of T cells in narcolepsy. Here immunoSEQ multiplex PCR was the method, and the copy in TCRdb shows in-frame clones only, minus some. The sample holds about 35,000 clones, approximately 80% seen once. What was sequenced was memory (CD45RA-) CD4+ T cells from blood. Source of these receptors: a human donor in good health.

The chain links TRBV2 to TRBJ1-2; TRBD1 matches at 8 bases. V shed 4 bases and J 7 bases; nucleotides not matched to a gene: 11. CDR1 and CDR2 from the germline V gene are SNHLY and FYNNEI. The CDR3 consists of 15 residues. The CDR3 region is CASSALPGGIGGYTF. The CDR3 nucleotides are TGTGCCAGCAGTGCATTGCCAGGGGGCATTGGTGGCTACACCTTC.

This clone turned up a few times. V is TRBV6-6 and J is TRBJ2-7; D possibly corresponds to TRBD1 (5 bases). This CDR3 is built from 11 residues. In germline, CDR1 is MNHNY, CDR2 SVGAGI (reference sequence). Trimming took 7 bases from V and 5 from J, leaving 9 bases between them. CDR3 loop: CASTQANEQYF. CDR3 bases: TGTGCCAGCACACAGGCCAACGAGCAGTACTTC.

V usage is TRBV5-1 and J usage is TRBJ1-2; 8 bases align to TRBD1. CDR1 and CDR2 (germline): SGHRS, YFSETQ. The trim removed 4 bases at V and 6 bases at J, leaving 8 bases unmatched. The CDR3 runs to 14 residues. The CDR3 sequence: CASSPGTGADGYTF. The CDR3 DNA reads as TGCGCCAGCAGCCCCGGGACAGGCGCGGATGGCTACACCTTC.

The rearrangement joins TRBV11-2 to TRBJ1-5; the match to TRBD1 covers 7 bases. CDR1 and CDR2 from the germline V gene are SGHAT and FQNNGV. J was trimmed by 0 bases and V by 1 base; bases with no gene match: 0. The CDR3 is 15 residues long. The CDR3 is CASSLGDSSNQPQHF. The CDR3 coding sequence is TGTGCCAGCAGCTTAGGGGACAGTAGCAATCAGCCCCAGCATTTT. The whole variable domain, remainder taken from reference TRBV11-2 and TRBJ1-5, is EAGVAQSPRYKIIEKRQSVAFWCNPISGHATLYWYQQILGQGPKLLIQFQNNGVVDDSQLPKDRFSAERLKGVDSTLKIQPAKLEDSAVYLCASSLGDSSNQPQHFGDGTRLSIL.

V gene TRBV4-3 combines with J gene TRBJ1-5; maybe TRBD1 (6 bases). V was pared by 0 bases and J by 7 bases, with 10 bases between. The CDR3 is 14 amino acids. Germline CDR1 and CDR2: LGHNA and YSLEER. The chain's CDR3 is CASSQDRGLQPQHF. The CDR3 DNA is TGCGCCAGCAGCCAAGATAGGGGGTTGCAGCCCCAGCATTTT.

The chain uses TRBV2 and TRBJ2-7, with TRBD2 matching 15 bases. Looked up from germline, CDR1 is SNHLY and CDR2 is FYNNEI. The CDR3 loop spans 15 amino acids. J lost 2 bases, V lost 8 bases, and 4 bases had no gene match. The CDR3 here is CASQRTSGGAYEQYF. In DNA, the CDR3 is TGTGCCAGCCAGAGGACTAGCGGGGGGGCCTACGAGCAGTACTTC.

This rearrangement joins TRBV7-2 to TRBJ2-7, with D unclear. This CDR3 comprises 13 residues. The V end lost 6 bases, the J end lost 5 bases, and 14 bases lay between the germline ends. Germline-derived CDR1 and CDR2 are SGHTA and FQGNSA. The CDR3 region has the DNA TGTGCCAGCAGGTCCGGGCCGTGGGACGAGCAGTACTTC. It codes for CASRSGPWDEQYF.

J is TRBJ2-3 and V is TRBV11-2; possible D gene TRBD2, 7 bases. Germline V gives CDR1 SGHAT, CDR2 FQNNGV. Trimming pared 5 bases from V and 4 bases from J, leaving 10 bases between. The CDR3 consists of 13 residues. The CDR3 reads CASSTGGPDTQYF. CDR3 DNA: TGTGCCAGCAGCACCGGGGGGCCAGATACGCAGTATTTT.

The chain has TRBV5-6 and TRBJ2-5; D unresolved. The CDR3 has 13 residues. Looked up from germline, CDR1 is SGHDT and CDR2 is YYEEEE. V lost 4 bases to trimming and J lost 4 bases, with 11 bases between them. DNA for the CDR3: TGTGCCAGCAGCCCGGGCCGGGCAGAGACCCAGTACTTC. This codes for CASSPGRAETQYF.